These 9 T cell receptor beta chains came from one sample sequenced in a study of cytomegalovirus exposure and HLA in healthy donors. PCR involved 60 Vbeta and 13 Jbeta primers. Generated by immunoSEQ multiplex PCR, the TCRdb table keeps only in-frame clones and is missing some. The sample yields roughly 190,000 clones, approximately 78% seen once. Material for sequencing was PBMCs. Receptor source: a woman aged 18-29 years in good health and CMV-seronegative.

The chain is built from TRBV7-8 and TRBJ1-2; D call uncertain. Germline CDR1 reads SGHVS; CDR2 reads FQNEAQ. This CDR3 is 12 amino acids long. Trimming removed 5 bases from V and 6 bases from J, with 10 bases in between. For the CDR3, the DNA is TGTGCCAGCAGCCGGTACGGGGATGGCTACACCTTC. This encodes CASSRYGDGYTF.

The sample holds one count of this clone. The rearrangement joins TRBV30 to TRBJ2-3; 10 bases are a match to TRBD1. Germline loops: CDR1 GTSNPN, CDR2 SVGIG (reference sequence). V lost 6 bases to trimming and J lost 4 bases; unmatched junction nucleotides: 4. The CDR3 is made up of 13 amino acids. This CDR3 reads CACDRGRADTQYF. Written as DNA, the CDR3 is TGTGCCTGTGACAGGGGGCGGGCAGATACGCAGTATTTT. The complete variable domain, with remaining parts taken from reference TRBV30 and TRBJ2-3, reads SQTIHQWPATLVQPVGSPLSLECTVEGTSNPNLYWYRQAAGRGLQLLFYSVGIGQISSEVPQNLSASRPQDRQFILSSKKLLLSDSGFYLCACDRGRADTQYFGPGTRLTVL.

The V gene is TRBV29-1, the J gene TRBJ2-2; D not resolved. The germline V gene has CDR1 SQVTM and CDR2 ANQGSEA. Trimming pared 7 bases from V and 2 bases from J, leaving 8 bases between. This CDR3 has 12 amino acids. In DNA, the CDR3 is TGCAGCGCGGAGCCCAACACCGGGGAGCTGTTTTTT. Residues: CSAEPNTGELFF.

This chain connects TRBV28 to TRBJ2-7, with TRBD1 matching over 7 bases. V gave up 5 bases and J gave up 2 bases; unmatched junction bases: 12. Germline-derived CDR1 and CDR2 are MDHEN and SYDVKM. The CDR3 totals 16 residues. The CDR3 region has the DNA TGTGCCAGCAGTCTCCCCGTGACAGGGATAACCTACGAGCAGTACTTC. Protein product: CASSLPVTGITYEQYF.

The chain links TRBV11-2 to TRBJ2-2; 9 nucleotides match TRBD2. The CDR3 is made up of 17 amino acids. Per the germline V gene, CDR1 is SGHAT and CDR2 is FQNNGV. V shed 1 base, J shed 7 bases, and the junction held 10 bases outside the gene matches. CDR3 loop: CASSLGRGGGAHGELFF. The DNA for the CDR3 is TGTGCCAGCAGCTTAGGAAGAGGCGGGGGGGCTCACGGGGAGCTGTTTTTT.

This clone has a single count. The rearrangement uses TRBV4-1 and TRBJ2-2; the D gene is possibly TRBD1 (5 bases). The germline V gene encodes CDR1 MGHRA and CDR2 YSYEKL. This CDR3 comprises 16 residues. Trimming removed 0 bases at V and 6 bases at J, with 14 bases between. Here the CDR3 DNA reads TGCGCCAGCAGCCAAGATAGCCAGGGATGGGCCGGGGAGCTGTTTTTT. Its protein is CASSQDSQGWAGELFF.

This rearrangement joins TRBV5-5 to TRBJ2-7; the match to TRBD1 covers 10 bases. The CDR3 consists of 15 residues. With 3 bases clipped from V and 10 bases from J, the junction kept 13 bases outside the gene matches. Germline V gene data show CDR1 as SGHKS and CDR2 as YYEKEE (reference sequence). In nucleotides, the CDR3 is TGTGCCAGCAGCTCTCCGGGACAGGGGTGGGCGGATCAGTACTTC. Amino acid sequence: CASSSPGQGWADQYF.

V and J are TRBV27 and TRBJ2-7; D is unresolved. From germline, CDR1 is MNHEY and CDR2 SMNVEV (reference sequence). CDR3 length: 12 amino acids. The V and J ends lost 3 bases and 3 bases respectively, with 6 bases between them. The CDR3: CASSFNSYEQYF. The CDR3 DNA follows: TGTGCCAGCAGTTTTAATAGCTACGAGCAGTACTTC.

The rearrangement joins TRBV18 to TRBJ1-1; 7 nucleotides agree with TRBD1. V lost 6 bases to trimming and J lost 4 bases; unmatched junction nucleotides: 20. This CDR3 has 18 amino acids. CDR1 is KGHSH and CDR2 is LQKENI in the germline V gene. In DNA, the CDR3 is TGTGCCAGCTCCCCTCTCGGAATACTGACAGGGTTGGGCACTGAAGCTTTCTTT. Translation: CASSPLGILTGLGTEAFF.